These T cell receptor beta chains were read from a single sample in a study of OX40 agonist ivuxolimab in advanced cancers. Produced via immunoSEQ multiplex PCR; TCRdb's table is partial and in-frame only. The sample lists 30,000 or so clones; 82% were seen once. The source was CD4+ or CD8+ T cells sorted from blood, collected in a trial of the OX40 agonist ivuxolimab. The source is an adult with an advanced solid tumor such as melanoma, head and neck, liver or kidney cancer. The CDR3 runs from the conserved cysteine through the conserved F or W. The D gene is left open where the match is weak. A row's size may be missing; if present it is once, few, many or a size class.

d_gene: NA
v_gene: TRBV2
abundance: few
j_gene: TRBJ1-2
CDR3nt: TGTGCCAGCAGTGAGGACTGGACAGATGGCTACACCTTC
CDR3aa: CASSEDWTDGYTF

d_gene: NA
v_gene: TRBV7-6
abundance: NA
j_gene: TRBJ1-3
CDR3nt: TGTGCCAGCAGCTCGACAGTCAGAGCTGGAAACACCATATATTTT
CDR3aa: CASSSTVRAGNTIYF

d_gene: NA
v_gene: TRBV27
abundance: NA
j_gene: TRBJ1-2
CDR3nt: TGTGCCAGCAGTTTAATAGGGGACACCCTCTATGGCTACACCTTC
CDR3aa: CASSLIGDTLYGYTF

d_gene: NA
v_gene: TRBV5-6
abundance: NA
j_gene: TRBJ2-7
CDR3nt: TGTGCCAGCACCTTCGGGAGCTCCTACGAGCAGTACTTC
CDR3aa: CASTFGSSYEQYF

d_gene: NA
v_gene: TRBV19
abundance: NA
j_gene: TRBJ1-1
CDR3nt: TGTGCCAGTAGTATCCGGGTGAACACTGAAGCTTTCTTT
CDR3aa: CASSIRVNTEAFF

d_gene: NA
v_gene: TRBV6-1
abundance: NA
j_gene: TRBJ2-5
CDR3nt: TGTGCCAGCAGTGAAGGGACTCAAGAGACCCAGTACTTC
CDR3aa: CASSEGTQETQYF

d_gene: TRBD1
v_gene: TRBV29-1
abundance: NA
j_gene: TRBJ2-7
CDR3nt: TGCAGCGTTGAATATACAGGGGGCGAGCAGTACTTC
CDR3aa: CSVEYTGGEQYF

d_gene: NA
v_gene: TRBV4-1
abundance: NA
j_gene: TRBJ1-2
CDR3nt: TGCGCCAGCAGCCAAGAGAGGGTTTACTATGGCTACACCTTC
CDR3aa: CASSQERVYYGYTF

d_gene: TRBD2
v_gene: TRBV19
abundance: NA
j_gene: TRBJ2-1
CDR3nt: TGTGCCAGTAGTATAGTGAGCGGGAGAACTAACTACAATGAGCAGTTCTTC
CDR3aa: CASSIVSGRTNYNEQFF

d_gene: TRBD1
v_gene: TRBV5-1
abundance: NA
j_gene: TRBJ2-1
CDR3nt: TGCGCCAGCAGCTGGGGGACAGCGAGCTCCTACAATGAGCAGTTCTTC
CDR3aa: CASSWGTASSYNEQFF

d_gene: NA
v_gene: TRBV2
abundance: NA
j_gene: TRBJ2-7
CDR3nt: TGTGCCAGCAGAGAAACCACCTACGAGCAGTACTTC
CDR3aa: CASRETTYEQYF

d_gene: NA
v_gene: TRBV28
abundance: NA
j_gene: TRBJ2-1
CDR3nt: TGTGCCAGCAGTTCCGGACAGAGCTCCTACAATGAGCAGTTCTTC
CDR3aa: CASSSGQSSYNEQFF

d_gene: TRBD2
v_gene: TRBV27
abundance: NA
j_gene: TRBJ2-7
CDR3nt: TGTGCCAGCGGACTAGCGGGCTACGAGCAGTACTTC
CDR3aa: CASGLAGYEQYF

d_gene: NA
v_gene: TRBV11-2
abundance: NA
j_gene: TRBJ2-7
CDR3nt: TGTGCCAGCGAACAGGGATCCTACGAGCAGTACTTC
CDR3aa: CASEQGSYEQYF

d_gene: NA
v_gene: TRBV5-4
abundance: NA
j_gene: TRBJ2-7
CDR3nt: TGTGCCAGCAGCTTCCAGGGGCCCTCCTACGAGCAGTACTTC
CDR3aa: CASSFQGPSYEQYF

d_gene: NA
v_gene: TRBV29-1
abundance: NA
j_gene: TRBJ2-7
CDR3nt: TGCAGCGTTGCTACTACGACTGGGACCTACGAGCAGTACTTC
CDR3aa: CSVATTTGTYEQYF

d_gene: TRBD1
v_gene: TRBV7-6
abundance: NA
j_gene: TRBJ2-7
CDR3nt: TGTGCCAGCAGCTTATATCCAGACAGGGAAGGCGAGCAGTACTTC
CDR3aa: CASSLYPDREGEQYF

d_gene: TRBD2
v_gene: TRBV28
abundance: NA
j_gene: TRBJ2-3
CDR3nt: TGTGCCAGCAGTACGCGGACTAGCAGCACAGATACGCAGTATTTT
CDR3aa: CASSTRTSSTDTQYF

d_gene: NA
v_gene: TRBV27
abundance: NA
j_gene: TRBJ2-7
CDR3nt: TGTGCCAGCAGTCTCGTACAGGGCAACGAGCAGTACTTC
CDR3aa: CASSLVQGNEQYF

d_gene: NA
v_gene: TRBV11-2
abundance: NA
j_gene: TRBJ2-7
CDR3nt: TGTGCCAGCAGCTTAATCGGAGGGCTGAGCTCCTACGAGCAGTACTTC
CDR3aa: CASSLIGGLSSYEQYF

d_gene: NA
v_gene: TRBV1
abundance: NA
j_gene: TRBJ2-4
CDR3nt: TGCACCAGCAGCCAATTCGGGGAGAGCGAAAACATTCAGTACTTC
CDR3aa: CTSSQFGESENIQYF

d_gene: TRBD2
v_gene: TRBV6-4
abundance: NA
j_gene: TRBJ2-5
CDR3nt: TGTGCCAGCAGCTCTAGGGCGGGAGCTTCCGAGACCCAGTACTTC
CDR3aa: CASSSRAGASETQYF

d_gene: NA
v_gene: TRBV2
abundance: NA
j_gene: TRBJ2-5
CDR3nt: TGTGCCAGCAGTGATAGTCACCCGTACCAAGAGACCCAGTACTTC
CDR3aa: CASSDSHPYQETQYF

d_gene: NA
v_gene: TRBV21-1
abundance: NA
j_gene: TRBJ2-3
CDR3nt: TGTGCCAGCATGCTGACTAGCGGGAGCACAGATACGCAGTATTTT
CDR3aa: CASMLTSGSTDTQYF

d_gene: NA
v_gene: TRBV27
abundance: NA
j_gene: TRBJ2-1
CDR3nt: TGTGCCGCTACCTCTGGCTACTTAAATGAGCAGTTCTTC
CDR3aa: CAATSGYLNEQFF

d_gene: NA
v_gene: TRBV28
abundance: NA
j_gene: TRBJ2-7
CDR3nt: TGTGCCAGCAGTTTAATGCGGTGGGATAATGACAGGAGCTCCTACGAGCAGTACTTC
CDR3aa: CASSLMRWDNDRSSYEQYF

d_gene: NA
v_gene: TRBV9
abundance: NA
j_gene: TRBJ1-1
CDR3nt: TGTGCCAGCAGCGTAGGGGTCCAGGGCACTTTTGACACTGAAGCTTTCTTT
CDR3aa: CASSVGVQGTFDTEAFF

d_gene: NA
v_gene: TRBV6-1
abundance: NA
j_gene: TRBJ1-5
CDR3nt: TGTGCCAGCAGTGAATGGGCGGGGGGCTATAGCAATCAGCCCCAGCATTTT
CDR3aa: CASSEWAGGYSNQPQHF

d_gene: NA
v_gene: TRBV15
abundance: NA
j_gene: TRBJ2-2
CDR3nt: TGTGCCACCAATAGGGACGGACCGGGCACCGGGGAGCTGTTTTTT
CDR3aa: CATNRDGPGTGELFF

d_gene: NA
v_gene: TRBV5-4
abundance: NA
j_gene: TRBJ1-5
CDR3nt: TGTGCCAGCAGCTTGGAGCCAGGAATGAATCAGCCCCAGCATTTT
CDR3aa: CASSLEPGMNQPQHF

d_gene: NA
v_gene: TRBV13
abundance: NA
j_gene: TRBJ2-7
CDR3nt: TGTGCCAGCAGCTTAGTCGAAGCGGGTAACTACGAGCAGTACTTC
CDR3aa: CASSLVEAGNYEQYF

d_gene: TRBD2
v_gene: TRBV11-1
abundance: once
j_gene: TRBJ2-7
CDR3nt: TGTGCCAGCAGCAGTTTCGGGCTAGCGGGGGCACTCTACGAGCAGTACTTC
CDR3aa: CASSSFGLAGALYEQYF

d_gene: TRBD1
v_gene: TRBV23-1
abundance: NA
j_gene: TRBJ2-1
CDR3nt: TGCGCCAACCGGACAGGGATATTCTCCTACAATGAGCAGTTCTTC
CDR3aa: CANRTGIFSYNEQFF

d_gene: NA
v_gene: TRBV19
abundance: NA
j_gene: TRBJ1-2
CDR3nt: TGTGCCAGTAGTCCGACGGCAGGGGACAACTATGGCTACACCTTC
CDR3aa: CASSPTAGDNYGYTF

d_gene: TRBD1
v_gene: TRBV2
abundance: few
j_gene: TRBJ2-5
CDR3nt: TGTGCCAGCAGGGGGACAGACCAGGAGGAGACCCAGTACTTC
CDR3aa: CASRGTDQEETQYF

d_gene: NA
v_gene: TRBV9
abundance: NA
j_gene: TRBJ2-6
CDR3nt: TGTGCCAGCAGCTCACCGAACAGCCCCTCTGGGGCCAACGTCCTGACTTTC
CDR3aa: CASSSPNSPSGANVLTF

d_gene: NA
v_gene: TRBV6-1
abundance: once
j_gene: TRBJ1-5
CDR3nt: TGTGCCAGCAGCTCCAAGATGGGCAATCAGCCCCAGCATTTT
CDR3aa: CASSSKMGNQPQHF

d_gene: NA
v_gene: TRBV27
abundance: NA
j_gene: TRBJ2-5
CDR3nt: TGTGCCAGCAGTTGGGGAGAGACCCAGTACTTC
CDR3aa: CASSWGETQYF

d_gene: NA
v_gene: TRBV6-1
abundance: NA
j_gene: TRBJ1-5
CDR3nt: TGTGCCAGCAGGAAAAATCAGCCCCAGCATTTT
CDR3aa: CASRKNQPQHF

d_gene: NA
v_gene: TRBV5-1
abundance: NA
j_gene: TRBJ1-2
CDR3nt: TGCGCCAGCACCCAGACCGAGGGAAACTATGGCTACACCTTC
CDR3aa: CASTQTEGNYGYTF

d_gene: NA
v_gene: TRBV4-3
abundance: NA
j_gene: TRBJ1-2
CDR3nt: TGCGCCAGCAGCCAAGAGGGGGCCTATGGCTACACCTTC
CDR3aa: CASSQEGAYGYTF

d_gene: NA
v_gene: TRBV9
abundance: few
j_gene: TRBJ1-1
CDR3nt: TGTGCCAGCAGCGTAGTGTCGGGGGGCACTGAAGCTTTCTTT
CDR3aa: CASSVVSGGTEAFF

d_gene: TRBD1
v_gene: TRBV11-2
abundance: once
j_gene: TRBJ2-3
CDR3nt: TGTGCCAGCAGGGTATCGACAGGGGGGGGGAATACGCAGTATTTT
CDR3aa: CASRVSTGGGNTQYF

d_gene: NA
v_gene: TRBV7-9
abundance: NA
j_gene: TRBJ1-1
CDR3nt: TGTGCCAGCAGCATGCTGGGACCGAACACTGAAGCTTTCTTT
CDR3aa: CASSMLGPNTEAFF

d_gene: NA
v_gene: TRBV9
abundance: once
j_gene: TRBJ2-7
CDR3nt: TGTGCCAGCAGCGTAGAATCACCTAGCTACGAGCAGTACTTC
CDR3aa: CASSVESPSYEQYF

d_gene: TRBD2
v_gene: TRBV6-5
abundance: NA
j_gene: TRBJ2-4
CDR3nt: TGTGCCAGCAGTTACAGGGCGGGGGAACAGTACTTC
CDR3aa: CASSYRAGEQYF

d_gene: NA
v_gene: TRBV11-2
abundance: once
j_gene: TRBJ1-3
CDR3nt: TGTGCCAGCAGCGCCCGGACAGCCCGAAACACCATATATTTT
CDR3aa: CASSARTARNTIYF

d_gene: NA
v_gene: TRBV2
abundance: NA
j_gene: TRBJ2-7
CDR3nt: TGTGCCAGCAGTCAGCTATCTCGGGGGGAGCAGTACTTC
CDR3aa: CASSQLSRGEQYF

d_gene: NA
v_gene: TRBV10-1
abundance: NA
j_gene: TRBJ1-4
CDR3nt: TGCGCCAGCAGTGTGGTCGAAACAGACCCAACTAATGAAAAACTGTTTTTT
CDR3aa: CASSVVETDPTNEKLFF

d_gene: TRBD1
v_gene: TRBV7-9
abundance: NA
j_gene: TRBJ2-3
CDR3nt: TGTGCCAGCAGAAACCGGGACAGTACAGATACGCAGTATTTT
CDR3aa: CASRNRDSTDTQYF

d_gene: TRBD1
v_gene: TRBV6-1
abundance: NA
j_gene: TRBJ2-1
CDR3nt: TGTGCCAGCAGTGACGGACAGGGGTTAGGCGAGCAGTTCTTC
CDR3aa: CASSDGQGLGEQFF

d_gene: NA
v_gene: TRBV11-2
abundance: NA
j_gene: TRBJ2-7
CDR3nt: TGTGCCAGCAGCCACATTGTACAGGGCACCTACGAGCAGTACTTC
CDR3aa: CASSHIVQGTYEQYF

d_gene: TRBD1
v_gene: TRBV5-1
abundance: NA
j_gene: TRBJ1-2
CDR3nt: TGCGCCAGCAGCTTGGGATACGGACAGGGGCGTTATGGCTACACCTTC
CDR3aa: CASSLGYGQGRYGYTF

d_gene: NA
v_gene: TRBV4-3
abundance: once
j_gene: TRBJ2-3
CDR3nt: TGCGCCAGCAGCCAAGAACCTCTCGGCCGGGGGGCTAGCACAGATACGCAGTATTTT
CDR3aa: CASSQEPLGRGASTDTQYF

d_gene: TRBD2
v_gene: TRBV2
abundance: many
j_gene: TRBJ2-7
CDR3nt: TGTGCCAGCAGTGAGTTCCGAGATAGCGGGAACACCTACGAGCAGTACTTC
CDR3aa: CASSEFRDSGNTYEQYF

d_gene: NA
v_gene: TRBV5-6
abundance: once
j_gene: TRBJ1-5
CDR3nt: TGTGCCAGCAGCTTGGCGGGGAGCAATCAGCCCCAGCATTTT
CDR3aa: CASSLAGSNQPQHF

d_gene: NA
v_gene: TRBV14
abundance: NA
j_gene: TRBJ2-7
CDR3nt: TGTGCCAGCAGCCAAGAAATCACGTCCTACGAGCAGTACTTC
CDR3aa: CASSQEITSYEQYF

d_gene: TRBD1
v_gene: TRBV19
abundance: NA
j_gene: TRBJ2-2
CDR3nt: TGTGCCAGTAGTCAGCGGGACAGGGGCAGCACCGGGGAGCTGTTTTTT
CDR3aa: CASSQRDRGSTGELFF

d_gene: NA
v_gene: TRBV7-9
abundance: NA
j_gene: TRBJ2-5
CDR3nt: TGTGCCAGCAGCTTATTGGGGGCCTTGTACCAAGAGACCCAGTACTTC
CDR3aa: CASSLLGALYQETQYF